One sample yielded the 30 T cell receptor beta chains listed below, sequenced in a study of read filtering for tumor transcriptome and immune sequencing. The library was built from about 370 ng RNA with molecular barcoded adaptors for alpha/delta and beta/gamma chains. MiXCR was run by TCRdb on the reads, yielding one entry per CDR3 protein. This repertoire shows under 150,000 distinct CDR3 sequences, 13% found once; its top ten account for around 8.2%. The specimen was a population of CD138-negative cells sorted from bone marrow. The receptors were gathered from a donor at least 40 years old with multiple myeloma.

About this clonotype: Sequence at one end of the junction differs from germline and may be a read error. This chain uses TRBV24-1 with TRBJ2-1; either TRBD1 or TRBD2 may fit D (5 bases each). This CDR3 contains 16 residues. In germline, CDR1 is KGHDR, CDR2 SFDVKD. DNA of the CDR3: TGTGCCACCAGTGATACACCGGGGCCAAACTACAATGCGCAGTTCTTC. It codes for CATSDTPGPNYNAQFF.

This clonotype was seen at least ten times. This chain links TRBV27 with TRBJ2-1; a weak D match, TRBD2 (6 bases). Germline values: CDR1 MNHEY, CDR2 SMNVEV (reference sequence). This CDR3 has 13 residues. The ends were cut back, 5 bases at V and 8 bases at J, with 13 bases in the middle. The CDR3 DNA is TGTGCCAGCAGTCCCTGGGACTTTGATGAGCAGTTCTTC. Translating gives CASSPWDFDEQFF.

The CDR3 is CSAATGITDTQYF. CDR3 sequence (DNA): TGCAGCGCCGCAACCGGAATCACAGATACGCAGTATTTT. The chain is built from TRBV29-1 and TRBJ2-3; no clear D gene. The V and J ends lost 7 bases and 2 bases respectively, with 13 bases between them. Germline-derived CDR1 and CDR2 are SQVTM and ANQGSEA. The CDR3 is 13 residues long.

This clonotype was seen repeatedly, ten times or more. This rearrangement joins TRBV10-3 to TRBJ2-1; 7 bases line up with TRBD2. With 6 bases clipped from V and 7 bases from J, the junction kept 9 bases outside the gene matches. CDR1 ENHRY and CDR2 SYGVKD come from the germline V gene. This CDR3 has 14 residues. The CDR3 sequence is CAIRSAGTKNEQFF. CDR3 nucleotides: TGTGCCATCAGATCAGCGGGAACCAAGAATGAGCAGTTCTTC.

This clonotype has ten or more counts. The V gene is TRBV30, the J gene TRBJ2-1; the D is unclear. This CDR3 region has 14 residues. The ends were cut back, 2 bases at V and 5 bases at J, with 13 bases in the middle. From germline, CDR1 is GTSNPN and CDR2 SVGIG (reference sequence). CDR3 sequence (DNA): TGTGCCTGGAGTCCCTTGGTGACACACAATGAGCAGTTCTTC. Encoded protein: CAWSPLVTHNEQFF.

This clonotype was observed many times. The rearrangement links TRBV7-9 to TRBJ2-1; the match to TRBD1 covers 11 bases. The CDR3 is 14 residues long. The V gene end was trimmed by 2 bases and the J gene end by 9 bases; junction bases not matched to a gene: 3. Looked up from germline, CDR1 is SEHNR and CDR2 is FQNEAQ (reference sequence). The CDR3 nucleotides read TGTGCCAGCAGCTTAAGGACAGGGGGCAGTGAGCAGTTCTTC. Residues: CASSLRTGGSEQFF.

Note on this clonotype: A much bigger clone sits one base away, suggesting this may be a read error. The chain couples TRBV12-3 or TRBV12-4 to TRBJ2-7; TRBD2 aligns across 11 bases. The CDR3 extends over 12 amino acids. This CDR3 is CASRPTSGSKHF. The CDR3 region has the DNA TGTGCCAGCAGGCCAACTAGCGGGAGTAAACACTTC.

This clonotype was counted ten times or more. The rearrangement joins TRBV7-8 to TRBJ2-7; 9 nucleotides match TRBD1. This CDR3 spans 16 amino acids. V was pared by 3 bases and J by 2 bases, with 8 bases of the junction left unmatched. Germline CDR1 SGHVS, CDR2 FQNEAQ. Here the CDR3 DNA reads TGTGCCAGCAGCTTGGGGGGACAGGGAGGCGCCTACGAGCAGTACTTC. It codes for CASSLGGQGGAYEQYF.

This clonotype was recorded at least ten times. The J gene is TRBJ2-2, the V gene TRBV29-1; D possibly matches TRBD1 or TRBD2 (6 bases each). V lost 0 bases and J 5 bases, leaving 13 bases between the germline ends. Germline CDR1 reads SQVTM; CDR2 reads ANQGSEA. The CDR3 is 15 amino acids. This chain's CDR3 is CSVEDLLGGTGELFF. For the CDR3, the DNA is TGCAGCGTTGAAGATCTTTTAGGGGGGACCGGGGAGCTGTTTTTT.

This clonotype appeared many times. This chain joins TRBV30 and TRBJ2-3; D is ambiguous. The CDR3 is 12 amino acids. The germline V and J ends were trimmed by 4 bases and 4 bases, with 9 bases remaining between them. Germline-derived CDR1 and CDR2 are GTSNPN and SVGIG (reference sequence). The CDR3 sequence: CAWTLTPDTQYF. The CDR3 region has the DNA TGTGCCTGGACGCTTACGCCAGATACGCAGTATTTT.

On this clonotype: It may be a read error: a sequence one base away is much more abundant. The CDR3 does not end in the conserved phenylalanine or tryptophan, so this is likely a read error. The gene calls are TRBV20-1 and TRBJ2-1, with 9 bases lining up with TRBD2. CDR1 is DFQATT and CDR2 is SNEGSKA in the germline V gene (reference sequence). Trimming at V came to 1 base and at J to 7 bases, leaving 8 bases not matched to a gene. This CDR3 spans 15 amino acids. CDR3 DNA sequence: TGCAGTGCTAGAGCAGGCGGGAGGGCCGGAAATGAGCAGTTCCTC. Translated: CSARAGGRAGNEQFL.

This clonotype has a count of ten or more. V is TRBV13 and J is TRBJ2-1; 10 bases match TRBD2. The CDR3 is made up of 16 amino acids. The ends lost 4 bases at V and 6 bases at J; junction bases unmatched: 9. Germline V CDR1 and CDR2: PRHDT, FYEKMQ (reference sequence). CDR3 loop: CASSSLLAGGPNEQFF. CDR3 nucleotides: TGTGCCAGCAGCTCCCTCTTAGCGGGAGGCCCCAATGAGCAGTTCTTC.

This clonotype occurred many times. This rearrangement joins TRBV29-1 to TRBJ2-1, with 7 bases identical to TRBD1. The CDR3 consists of 14 residues. Losses at the gene ends were 2 bases for V and 4 bases for J; bases not matched to a gene: 5. CDR1 is SQVTM, CDR2 ANQGSEA, per germline. CDR3 sequence (DNA): TGCAGCGTTGAAAAGACAGGGCGTTACAATGAGCAGTTCTTC. Translating it yields CSVEKTGRYNEQFF.

Many counts were recorded for this clonotype. The V call is TRBV14, the J call TRBJ1-1; no firm D call. Trimming removed 4 bases from V and 5 bases from J, with 11 bases in between. This CDR3 spans 13 amino acids. Looked up from germline, CDR1 is SGHDN and CDR2 is FVKESK. The CDR3 sequence is CASSLGPGTEAFF. DNA for the CDR3: TGTGCCAGCAGCCTTGGGCCTGGGACTGAAGCTTTCTTT.

This clonotype was counted many times. V usage is TRBV5-1 and J usage is TRBJ2-7; TRBD2 is a possible D gene (6 bases). V was cut by 0 bases and J by 0 bases, with 10 bases left in between. There are 15 residues in the CDR3. In germline, CDR1 is SGHRS, CDR2 YFSETQ. In DNA, the CDR3 is TGCGCCAGCAGCTTGGATGCGGGGTCCTCCTACGAGCAGTACTTC. Translating it yields CASSLDAGSSYEQYF.

The chain employs TRBV30 and TRBJ2-5; a possible D gene is TRBD2 (6 bases). The CDR3 runs 14 residues. Germline assignment: CDR1 GTSNPN and CDR2 SVGIG (reference sequence). The V gene lost 6 bases and the J gene lost 4 bases, with 18 bases spanning the gap. CDR3 loop: CACPARGAGETQYF. The CDR3 DNA sequence: TGTGCCTGTCCGGCACGGGGAGCGGGAGAGACCCAGTACTTC.

Comment on this clonotype: A much larger clone lies a single base off, so this may be a read error. This chain joins TRBV7-9 and TRBJ2-5; no definite D call. The CDR3 contains 14 residues. Germline CDR1 SEHNR, CDR2 FQNEAQ (reference sequence). The CDR3 coding sequence is TGTGCCAGCGGCTTAGGAGATGGATGGGAGACCCAGTACTTC. Its protein is CASGLGDGWETQYF.

This clonotype was recorded many times. The gene calls are TRBV20-1 and TRBJ2-7, with 7 bases that match TRBD1. The trim removed 7 bases at V and 4 bases at J, leaving 4 bases unmatched. Germline CDR1 and CDR2: DFQATT and SNEGSKA (reference sequence). This CDR3 region has 11 residues. The CDR3, as DNA: TGCAGTGTAACGACAGGGTACGAGCAGTACTTC. It encodes CSVTTGYEQYF.

This clonotype was seen a few times. A clone one base away is much larger, so this may be a read error. The chain carries TRBV7-6 and TRBJ2-1; 13 positions agree with TRBD2. The CDR3 runs 17 residues. The junction had 12 bases not matched to a gene; V was cut back by 5 bases and J by 8 bases. Germline-derived CDR1 and CDR2 are SGHVS and FNYEAQ. The CDR3 protein is CASSRPRTSGGGDEQFF. In DNA form, the CDR3 reads TGTGCCAGCAGCCGACCTCGGACTAGCGGGGGTGGCGATGAGCAGTTCTTC.

In this sample, this clonotype turned up many times. The chain is built from TRBV7-3 and TRBJ2-7; D perhaps matches TRBD1 (6 bases). Trimming removed 5 bases at V and 2 bases at J, with 10 bases between. Germline CDR1 and CDR2: SGHTA and FQGTGA. CDR3 size: 13 residues. The CDR3 nucleotides read TGTGCCAGCAGCCTGGACAGTACCTACGAGCAGTACTTC. This sequence encodes CASSLDSTYEQYF.

In its sample, this clonotype was seen many times. The CDR3, as DNA: TGTGCCAGCAGTTACTTCGGGACTAGCGGGAGTAATGAGCAGTTCTTC. Translation: CASSYFGTSGSNEQFF. The chain has TRBV6-2 or TRBV6-3 and TRBJ2-1; 14 nucleotides match TRBD2. Germline V lookup: CDR1 MNHEY, CDR2 SVGEGT. Unmatched junction bases numbered 3, after V lost 1 base and J lost 7 bases. This CDR3 comprises 16 residues.

This clonotype was seen many times. V is TRBV7-9 and J is TRBJ2-1, with 8 positions matching TRBD2. The CDR3 has 16 residues. V lost 9 bases and J lost 0; bases outside the gene matches: 10. Looked up from germline, CDR1 is SEHNR and CDR2 is FQNEAQ (reference sequence). CDR3 region: CASLRAGVRSYNEQFF. CDR3 coding DNA: TGTGCCAGTCTTCGAGCGGGAGTTCGCTCCTACAATGAGCAGTTCTTC.

At least ten counts were recorded for this clonotype. V and J are TRBV20-1 and TRBJ2-5, with D perhaps matching TRBD2 (5 bases). The CDR3 consists of 16 residues. Germline CDR1 is DFQATT and CDR2 is SNEGSKA (reference sequence). Trimming stripped 3 bases from V and 4 bases from J, with 21 bases between. As DNA, the CDR3 is TGCAGTGCTAGCGGGCTAGCTGGCTGGGTGGCAGAGACCCAGTACTTC. Protein: CSASGLAGWVAETQYF.

This clonotype was observed many times. The chain joins TRBV27 to TRBJ1-5; a weak D match, TRBD1 (6 bases). The germline gives CDR1 MNHEY, CDR2 SMNVEV (reference sequence). V lost 5 bases and J 7 bases, leaving 15 bases between the germline ends. The CDR3 length is 14 residues. The CDR3 DNA reads as TGTGCCAGCAGTCAGGGGCCAGGGTGGCAGCCCCAGCATTTT. Translation gives CASSQGPGWQPQHF.

This clonotype was found many times. Written as DNA, the CDR3 is TGTGCCATCAGTGACGTTCACCCCTACGAGCAGTACTTC. This codes for CAISDVHPYEQYF. The chain couples TRBV10-3 to TRBJ2-7; D gene unclear. Germline-derived CDR1 and CDR2 are ENHRY and SYGVKD. V lost 3 bases and J 2 bases, leaving 8 bases between the germline ends. The CDR3 length is 13 residues.

Concerning this clonotype itself: This clone may be a read error of a much larger clone one base away. This chain links TRBV12-3 or TRBV12-4 with TRBJ1-1; TRBD1 might be the D (5 bases). The CDR3 spans 15 residues. Trimming stripped 3 bases from V and 3 bases from J, with 14 bases between. CDR3 in DNA: TGTGCCAGCAGTTTGGGCACAGGTTTTTACACTGAAGCTTTCTTT. Encoded protein: CASSLGTGFYTEAFF.

This clonotype was seen ten or more times. The chain combines TRBV7-9 with TRBJ2-2; D is uncertain. V shed 4 bases and J shed 3 bases, with 9 bases lying between them. The germline V gene has CDR1 SEHNR and CDR2 FQNEAQ (reference sequence). This CDR3 is built from 14 residues. CDR3 sequence: CASSSAMDTGELFF. The CDR3 nucleotides are TGTGCCAGCAGCTCGGCTATGGACACCGGGGAGCTGTTTTTT. The full variable domain, its missing parts supplied by reference TRBV7-9 and TRBJ2-2, is DTGVSQNPRHKITKRGQNVTFRCDPISEHNRLYWYRQTLGQGPEFLTYFQNEAQLEKSRLLSDRFSAERPKGSFSTLEIQRTEQGDSAMYLCASSSAMDTGELFFGEGSRLTVL.

This clonotype was recorded at least ten times. This chain joins TRBV9 and TRBJ2-1; 8 bases map to TRBD2. V lost 4 bases, J lost 3 bases, and 9 bases stayed unmatched. CDR1 is SGDLS, CDR2 YYNGEE, per germline. This CDR3 is built from 16 residues. The CDR3 bases are TGTGCCAGCAGCCCTGGGAGCACTAGCGGCTACAATGAGCAGTTCTTC. It yields the protein CASSPGSTSGYNEQFF. The complete variable domain, with remaining parts taken from reference TRBV9 and TRBJ2-1, reads DSGVTQTPKHLITATGQRVTLRCSPRSGDLSVYWYQQSLDQGLQFLIQYYNGEERAKGNILERFSAQQFPDLHSELNLSSLELGDSALYFCASSPGSTSGYNEQFFGPGTRLTVL.

This clonotype came up many times. The gene calls are TRBV7-3 and TRBJ2-1, with D possibly matching TRBD2 (6 bases). Trimming removed 5 bases at V and 5 bases at J, with 10 bases between. CDR3 length: 13 amino acids. Germline CDR1 is SGHTA and CDR2 is FQGTGA. As DNA, the CDR3 is TGTGCCAGCAGCGCGATAGCGGACAATGAGCAGTTCTTC. Protein sequence: CASSAIADNEQFF.

Ten or more counts support this clonotype. The rearrangement joins TRBV19 to TRBJ2-1, with 9 bases matching TRBD2. V lost 1 base and J lost 0; bases outside the gene matches: 1. CDR3 length: 16 amino acids. Looked up from germline, CDR1 is LNHDA and CDR2 is SQIVND (reference sequence). The chain's CDR3 is CASSIGSGSSYNEQFF. The CDR3 DNA reads as TGTGCCAGTAGTATAGGTAGCGGGAGCTCCTACAATGAGCAGTTCTTC.